This T cell receptor beta chain appears in the sequencing data of a study of regulatory T cells in long-lasting Graves disease. Whole-study results and caveats: The study found TRBV28, TRBJ1-2 and TRBJ2-5 favored in persistent disease. Between persistent patients, about 2,700 public clonotypes were shared, exceeding the roughly 1,000 shared between new patients.

CDR3 length: 14 amino acids. V was shortened by 6 bases and J by 2 bases, with 14 bases between the two germline ends. CDR1 SNHLY and CDR2 FYNNEI come from the germline V gene. Investigators prepared the TCR beta libraries by applying iRepertoire HTBI primers and Arm-PCR of CDR3 regions. TCRdb reprocessed the multiplex PCR reads via MiXCR and lists one record per CDR3 protein. The table shows approximately 360,000 distinct CDR3 sequences, with around 23% occurring only once. The time point denotes: persistent/refractory GD, antithyroid drugs over 5 years with positive TRAb. PBMC RNA served as the TCR library source. A volume of about 9 milliliters of peripheral blood was collected in EDTA tubes. Turning to this clonotype: Its antigen is not identified. Given a much more abundant clone one base away, this may be a read error.

The V call is TRBV2, the J call TRBJ2-7; no definite D call. The sequencing used peripheral blood mononuclear cells (PBMCs), collected when the disease was refractory, from a patient treated with antithyroid drugs. The source of this sequence is a woman in her 40s with Graves disease. This chain's CDR3 is CASRSGTSTYEQYF. CDR3 nucleotide sequence: TGTGCCAGCAGGTCAGGCACCTCTACCTACGAGCAGTACTTC.